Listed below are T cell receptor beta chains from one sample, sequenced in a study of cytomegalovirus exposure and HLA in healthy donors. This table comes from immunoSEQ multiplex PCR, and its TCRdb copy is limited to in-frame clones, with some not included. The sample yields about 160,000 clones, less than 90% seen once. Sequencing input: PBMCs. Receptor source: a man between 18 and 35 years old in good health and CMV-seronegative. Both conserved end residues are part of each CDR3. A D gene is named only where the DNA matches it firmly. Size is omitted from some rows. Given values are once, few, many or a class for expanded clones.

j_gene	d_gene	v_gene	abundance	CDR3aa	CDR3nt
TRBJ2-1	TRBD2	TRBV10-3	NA	CAISPGTSGRNEQFF	TGTGCCATCAGCCCAGGGACTAGCGGGAGAAATGAGCAGTTCTTC
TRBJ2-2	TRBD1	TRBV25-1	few	CASSTLDRVANTGELFF	TGTGCCAGCAGTACACTGGACAGGGTCGCGAACACCGGGGAGCTGTTTTTT
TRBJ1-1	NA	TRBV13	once	CASSQGGSETEAFF	TGTGCCAGCAGTCAAGGTGGGTCGGAGACTGAAGCTTTCTTT
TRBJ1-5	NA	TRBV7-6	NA	CASSLAPGDQPQHF	TGTGCCAGCAGCTTAGCGCCCGGGGATCAGCCCCAGCATTTT
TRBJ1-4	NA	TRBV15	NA	CATSRGGIREKLFF	TGTGCCACCAGCAGAGGGGGCATACGTGAAAAACTGTTTTTT
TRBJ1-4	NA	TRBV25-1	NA	CASSLGGESEKLFF	TGTGCCAGCAGCCTCGGAGGGGAGAGTGAAAAACTGTTTTTT
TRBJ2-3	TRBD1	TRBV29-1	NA	CSEGQGGSDTQYF	TGCAGCGAGGGACAGGGCGGATCAGATACGCAGTATTTT
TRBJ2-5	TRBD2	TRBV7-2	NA	CASSSGVAGLQETQYF	TGTGCCAGCAGCTCCGGGGTAGCGGGTCTCCAAGAGACCCAGTACTTC
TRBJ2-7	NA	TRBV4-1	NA	CASSQAYLSSYEQYF	TGCGCCAGCAGCCAAGCTTACCTGAGCTCCTACGAGCAGTACTTC
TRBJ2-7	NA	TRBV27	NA	CASSLQGLYEQYF	TGTGCCAGCAGTTTACAGGGCCTCTACGAGCAGTACTTC
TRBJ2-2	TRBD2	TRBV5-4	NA	CASSSGRAQGGELFF	TGTGCCAGCAGCTCCGGGAGGGCCCAGGGCGGGGAGCTGTTTTTT
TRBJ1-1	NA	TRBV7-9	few	CASSKTGMNTEAFF	TGTGCCAGCAGCAAGACAGGAATGAACACTGAAGCTTTCTTT
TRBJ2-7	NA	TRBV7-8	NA	CASSLDRGGVYEQYF	TGTGCCAGCAGCTTAGACAGGGGGGGGGTCTACGAGCAGTACTTC
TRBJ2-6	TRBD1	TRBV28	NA	CASSLGQGADGANVLTF	TGTGCCAGCAGTTTAGGGCAGGGGGCGGATGGGGCCAACGTCCTGACTTTC
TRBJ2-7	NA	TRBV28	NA	CATSLSGLSYEQYF	TGTGCCACGTCCCTGAGCGGGCTCTCCTACGAGCAGTACTTC
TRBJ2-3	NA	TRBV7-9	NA	CASRQSGREDTDTQYF	TGTGCCAGCAGGCAGTCGGGGCGGGAAGATACAGATACGCAGTATTTT
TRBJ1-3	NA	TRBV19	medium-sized	CASSLGLIGNTIYF	TGTGCCAGTAGCCTGGGACTCATTGGAAACACCATATATTTT
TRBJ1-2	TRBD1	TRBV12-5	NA	CASGLIVDRVYGYTF	TGTGCTAGTGGTTTGATCGTTGACAGGGTTTATGGCTACACCTTC
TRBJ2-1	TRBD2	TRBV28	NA	CASSRPSGNYNEQFF	TGTGCCAGCAGCCGCCCTAGCGGTAACTACAATGAGCAGTTCTTC
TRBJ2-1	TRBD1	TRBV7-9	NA	CASSSGTGGNYNEQFF	TGTGCCAGCAGCTCCGGGACAGGGGGCAATTACAATGAGCAGTTCTTC
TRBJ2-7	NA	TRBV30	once	CAWSPGVNEQYF	TGTGCCTGGAGCCCGGGGGTGAACGAGCAGTACTTC
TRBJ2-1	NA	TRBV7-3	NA	CASSSSGLHEQFF	TGTGCCAGCAGCTCCTCAGGGTTGCATGAGCAGTTCTTC
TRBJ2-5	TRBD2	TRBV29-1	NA	CSVDSGGASETQYF	TGCAGCGTTGATAGCGGGGGGGCCTCAGAGACCCAGTACTTC
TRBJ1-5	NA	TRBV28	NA	CASSLPTDSNQPQHF	TGTGCCAGCAGTTTACCAACAGATAGCAATCAGCCCCAGCATTTT
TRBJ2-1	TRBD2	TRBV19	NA	CASSPGLAGLHEQFF	TGTGCCAGTAGTCCAGGACTAGCGGGATTGCATGAGCAGTTCTTC
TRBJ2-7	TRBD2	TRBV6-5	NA	CASSSRLAGQGEQYF	TGTGCCAGCAGTTCTAGACTAGCGGGACAGGGCGAGCAGTACTTC
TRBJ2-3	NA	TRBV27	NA	CASSLRGMGTQDTQYF	TGTGCCAGCAGTTTAAGGGGAATGGGAACACAAGATACGCAGTATTTT
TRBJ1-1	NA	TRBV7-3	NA	CASSFEPNTEAFF	TGTGCCAGCAGCTTTGAGCCTAACACTGAAGCTTTCTTT
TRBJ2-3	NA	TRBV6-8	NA	CASKFSHREASTDTQYF	TGTGCCAGCAAATTCTCCCACCGTGAAGCCAGCACAGATACGCAGTATTTT
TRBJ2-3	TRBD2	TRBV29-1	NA	CSVGLAGGTDTQYF	TGCAGCGTTGGGCTAGCGGGGGGGACAGATACGCAGTATTTT
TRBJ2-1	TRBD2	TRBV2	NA	CASSPSGGPYNEQFF	TGTGCCAGCAGTCCTAGCGGGGGGCCCTACAATGAGCAGTTCTTC
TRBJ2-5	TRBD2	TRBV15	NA	CATKFSGRGPEETQYF	TGTGCCACCAAATTTAGCGGGAGGGGACCCGAAGAGACCCAGTACTTC
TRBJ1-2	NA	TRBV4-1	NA	CASSQEAQGRPPYYGYTF	TGCGCCAGCAGCCAAGAAGCGCAGGGCCGCCCGCCCTACTATGGCTACACCTTC
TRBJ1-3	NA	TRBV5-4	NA	CATGSSGNTIYF	TGTGCCACCGGTAGCTCTGGAAACACCATATATTTT
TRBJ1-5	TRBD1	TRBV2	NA	CASTLGTASNQPQHF	TGTGCCAGCACCCTTGGGACAGCTAGCAATCAGCCCCAGCATTTT
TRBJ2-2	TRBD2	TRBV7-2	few	CASSLGASGITGELFF	TGTGCCAGCAGCTTAGGGGCTAGCGGGATCACCGGGGAGCTGTTTTTT
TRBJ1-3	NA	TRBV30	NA	CAGVRVPGNTIYF	TGTGCCGGAGTCCGAGTCCCTGGAAACACCATATATTTT
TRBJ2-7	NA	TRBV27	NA	CASSLAGGYEQYF	TGTGCCAGCAGTTTGGCAGGGGGGTACGAGCAGTACTTC
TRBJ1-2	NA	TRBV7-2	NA	CASSLRQNYGYTF	TGTGCCAGCAGCTTGCGGCAAAACTATGGCTACACCTTC
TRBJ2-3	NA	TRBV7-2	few	CASSFRGFSTDTQYF	TGTGCCAGCAGCTTCCGGGGGTTTAGCACAGATACGCAGTATTTT
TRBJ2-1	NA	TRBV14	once	CASSHRPGNEQFF	TGTGCCAGCAGCCATCGACCGGGCAATGAGCAGTTCTTC
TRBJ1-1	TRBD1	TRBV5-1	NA	CASSGTGGSTEAFF	TGCGCCAGCAGCGGGACAGGAGGGAGCACTGAAGCTTTCTTT
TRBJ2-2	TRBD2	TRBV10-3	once	CAISTSGGDTGELFF	TGTGCCATCAGTACTAGCGGGGGGGACACCGGGGAGCTGTTTTTT
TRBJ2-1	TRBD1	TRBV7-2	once	CASSPDRAANEQFF	TGTGCCAGCAGCCCGGACAGGGCAGCGAATGAGCAGTTCTTC
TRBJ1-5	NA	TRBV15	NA	CATSTLGQRNQPQHF	TGTGCCACCAGCACCCTCGGACAGCGAAATCAGCCCCAGCATTTT
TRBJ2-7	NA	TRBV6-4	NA	CASRAAHGGWAYEQYF	TGTGCCAGCAGGGCCGCCCATGGGGGGTGGGCCTACGAGCAGTACTTC
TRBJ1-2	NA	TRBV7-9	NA	CASSLWGDYGYTF	TGTGCCAGCAGCTTATGGGGGGACTATGGCTACACCTTC